Below are 3 T cell receptor beta chains sequenced from a single sample in a study of CD8 T cells in Susac syndrome. With random hexamers, reverse transcription was performed on about 0.5 to 1 ug of RNA. A single record per CDR3 protein comes from TCRdb applying MiXCR to the immunoSEQ multiplex PCR reads. The data contain around 71,000 distinct CDR3 sequences, just over 95% of them singletons. Sequencing used CD4+ T cells from PBMCs. These receptors all come from a human donor with multiple sclerosis.

The chain combines TRBV7-8 with TRBJ1-6, with D perhaps TRBD1 (5 bases). The CDR3 extends over 16 amino acids. V dropped 3 bases and J dropped 10 bases, with 19 bases sitting between them. The germline V gene has CDR1 SGHVS and CDR2 FQNEAQ. The CDR3 reads CASSLAGRGIPSPLHF. The CDR3 DNA reads as TGTGCCAGCAGCTTGGCGGGGCGCGGTATCCCCTCACCCCTCCACTTT.

The CDR3 DNA reads TGTGCCAGCAGCTACTTCCCGGGAGATACGCAGTATTTT. As protein: CASSYFPGDTQYF. V and J are TRBV5-6 and TRBJ2-3; D unresolved. Germline V CDR1 and CDR2: SGHDT, YYEEEE. V was clipped by 3 bases and J by 5 bases, with 10 bases between them. The CDR3 runs 13 residues.

This chain uses TRBV29-1 with TRBJ2-3; the match to TRBD1 covers 9 bases. The V gene's germline CDR1 is SQVTM and CDR2 ANQGSEA. This CDR3 contains 13 residues. The V and J ends lost 7 bases and 0 bases, in that order; junction bases with no gene match: 2. CDR3 sequence (DNA): TGCAGCGGTGGACAGGGGAGCACAGATACGCAGTATTTT. It translates to CSGGQGSTDTQYF.